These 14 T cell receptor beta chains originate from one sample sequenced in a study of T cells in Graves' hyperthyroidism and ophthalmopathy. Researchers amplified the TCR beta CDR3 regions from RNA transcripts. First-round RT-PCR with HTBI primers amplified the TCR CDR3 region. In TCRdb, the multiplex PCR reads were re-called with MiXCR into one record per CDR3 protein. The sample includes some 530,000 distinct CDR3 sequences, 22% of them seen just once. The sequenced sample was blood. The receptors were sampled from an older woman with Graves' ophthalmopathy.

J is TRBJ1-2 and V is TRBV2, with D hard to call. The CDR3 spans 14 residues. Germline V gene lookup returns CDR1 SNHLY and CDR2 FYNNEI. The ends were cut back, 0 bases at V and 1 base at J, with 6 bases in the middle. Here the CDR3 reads CASSEAQDNYGYTF. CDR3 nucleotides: TGTGCCAGCAGTGAAGCCCAAGATAACTATGGCTACACCTTC.

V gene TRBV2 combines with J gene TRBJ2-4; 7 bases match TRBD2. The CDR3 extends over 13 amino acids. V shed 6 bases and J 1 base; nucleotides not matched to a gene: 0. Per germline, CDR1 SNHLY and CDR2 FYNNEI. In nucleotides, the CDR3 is TGTGCCAGCAGGGGGGGGGCCAAAAACATTCAGTACTTC. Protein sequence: CASRGGAKNIQYF.

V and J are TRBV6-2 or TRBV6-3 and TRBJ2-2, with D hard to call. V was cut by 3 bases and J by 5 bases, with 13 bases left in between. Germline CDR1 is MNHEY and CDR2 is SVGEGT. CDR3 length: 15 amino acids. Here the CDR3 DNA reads TGTGCCAGCAGTTATTCTACAGCACAGACCGGGGAGCTGTTTTTT. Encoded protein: CASSYSTAQTGELFF.

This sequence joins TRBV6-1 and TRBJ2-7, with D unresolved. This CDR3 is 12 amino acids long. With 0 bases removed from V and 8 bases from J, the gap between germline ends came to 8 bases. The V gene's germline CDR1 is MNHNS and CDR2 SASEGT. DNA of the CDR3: TGTGCCAGCAGTGAAGCGCGTGGGAAGCAGTACTTC. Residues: CASSEARGKQYF.

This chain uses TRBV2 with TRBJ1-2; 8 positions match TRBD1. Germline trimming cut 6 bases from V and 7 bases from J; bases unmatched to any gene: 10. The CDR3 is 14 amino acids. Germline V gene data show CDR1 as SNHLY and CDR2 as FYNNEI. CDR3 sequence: CASSMTGDGVGYTF. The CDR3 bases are TGTGCCAGCAGCATGACAGGGGATGGGGTTGGCTACACCTTC. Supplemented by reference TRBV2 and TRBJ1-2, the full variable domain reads EPEVTQTPSHQVTQMGQEVILRCVPISNHLYFYWYRQILGQKVEFLVSFYNNEISEKSEIFDDQFSVERPDGSNFTLKIRSTKLEDSAMYFCASSMTGDGVGYTFGSGTRLTVV.

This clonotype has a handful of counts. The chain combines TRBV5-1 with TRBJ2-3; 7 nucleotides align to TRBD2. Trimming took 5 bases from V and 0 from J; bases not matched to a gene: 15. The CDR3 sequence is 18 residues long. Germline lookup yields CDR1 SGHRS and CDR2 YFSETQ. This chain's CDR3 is CASRTGTKTSVSTDTQYF. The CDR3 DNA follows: TGCGCCAGCAGGACCGGGACTAAAACTTCCGTAAGCACAGATACGCAGTATTTT.

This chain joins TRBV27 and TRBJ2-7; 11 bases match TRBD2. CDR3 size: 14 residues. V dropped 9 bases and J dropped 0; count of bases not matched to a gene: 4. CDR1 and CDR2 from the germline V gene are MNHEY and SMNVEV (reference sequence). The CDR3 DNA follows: TGTGCCAGGGAGGGACTAGCGGACTCCTACGAGCAGTACTTC. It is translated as CAREGLADSYEQYF.

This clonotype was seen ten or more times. The CDR3 bases are TGTGCCAGCAGCGAGACAGGTCCCAATCAGAAGGCTTTCTTT. Its translation: CASSETGPNQKAFF. The chain couples TRBV9 to TRBJ1-1; perhaps TRBD1 as D (6 bases). CDR1 SGDLS and CDR2 YYNGEE come from the germline V gene. The ends were cut back, 3 bases at V and 11 bases at J, with 20 bases in the middle. There are 14 residues in the CDR3.

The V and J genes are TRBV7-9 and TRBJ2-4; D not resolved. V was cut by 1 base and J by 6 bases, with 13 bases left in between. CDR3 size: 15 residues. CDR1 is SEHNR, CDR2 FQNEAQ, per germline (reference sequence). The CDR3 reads CASSLDWGIGNIQYF. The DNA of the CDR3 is TGTGCCAGCAGCTTAGATTGGGGAATAGGAAACATTCAGTACTTC. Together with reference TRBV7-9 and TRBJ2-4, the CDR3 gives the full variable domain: DTGVSQNPRHKITKRGQNVTFRCDPISEHNRLYWYRQTLGQGPEFLTYFQNEAQLEKSRLLSDRFSAERPKGSFSTLEIQRTEQGDSAMYLCASSLDWGIGNIQYFGAGTRLSVL.

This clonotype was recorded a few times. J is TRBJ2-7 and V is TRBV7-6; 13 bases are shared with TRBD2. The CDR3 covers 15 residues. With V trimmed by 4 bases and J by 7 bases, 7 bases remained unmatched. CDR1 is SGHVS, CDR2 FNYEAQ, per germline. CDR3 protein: CASSSGTSGTGEQYF. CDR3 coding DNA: TGTGCCAGCAGCTCCGGGACTAGCGGGACGGGAGAGCAGTACTTC. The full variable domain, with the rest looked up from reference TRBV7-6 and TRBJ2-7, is GAGVSQSPRYKVTKRGQDVALRCDPISGHVSLYWYRQALGQGPEFLTYFNYEAQQDKSGLPNDRFSAERPEGSISTLTIQRTEQRDSAMYRCASSSGTSGTGEQYFGPGTRLTVT.

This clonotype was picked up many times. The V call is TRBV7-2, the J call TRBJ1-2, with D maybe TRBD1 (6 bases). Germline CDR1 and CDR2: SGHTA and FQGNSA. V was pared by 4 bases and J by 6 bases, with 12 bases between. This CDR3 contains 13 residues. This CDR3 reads CASSSNPGDGYTF. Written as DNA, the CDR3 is TGTGCCAGCAGCTCCAACCCAGGGGATGGCTACACCTTC.

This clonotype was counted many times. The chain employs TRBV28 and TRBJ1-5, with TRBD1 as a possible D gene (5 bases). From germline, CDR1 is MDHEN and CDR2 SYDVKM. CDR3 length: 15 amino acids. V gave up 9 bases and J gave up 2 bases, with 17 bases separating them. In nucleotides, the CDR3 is TGTGCCAGTAGACGGGAAGGGGCGGGCAATCAGCCCCAGCATTTT. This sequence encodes CASRREGAGNQPQHF.

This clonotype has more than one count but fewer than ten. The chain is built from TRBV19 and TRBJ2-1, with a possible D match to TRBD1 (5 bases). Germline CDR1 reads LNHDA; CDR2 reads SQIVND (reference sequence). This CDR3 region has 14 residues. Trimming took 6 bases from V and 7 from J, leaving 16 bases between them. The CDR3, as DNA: TGTGCCAGTAGCCTCCGGGCAGGGATGAATGAGCAGTTCTTC. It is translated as CASSLRAGMNEQFF.

In DNA, the CDR3 is TGTGCCAGCAGCCCCCGTCCGAGACATCCAGGCCGGGATGGCTACACCTTC. It translates to CASSPRPRHPGRDGYTF. The gene calls are TRBV11-2 and TRBJ1-2; D gene uncertain. CDR3 length: 17 amino acids. Trimming removed 5 bases at V and 6 bases at J, with 25 bases between. Germline values: CDR1 SGHAT, CDR2 FQNNGV.